The clone carrying this TCR beta chain has more than one count but fewer than ten. Every diagnosis used clinical symptoms, serum thyroxine and TRAb, thyroid ultrasound and orbital computed tomography. Trimming removed 5 bases at V and 6 bases at J, with 16 bases between. The CDR3 sequence is 14 residues long. Per germline, CDR1 SGHVS and CDR2 FNYEAQ. What was amplified from RNA transcripts were TCR beta CDR3 regions. HTBI primers drove first-round RT-PCR of the TCR CDR3. TCRdb ran MiXCR on the multiplex PCR reads and lists one entry per CDR3 protein. The data show fewer than 900,000 distinct CDR3 sequences, with approximately 19% seen just once and approximately 15% held by the top ten. The sample comes from a study of T cells in Graves' hyperthyroidism and ophthalmopathy. Looking at the study overall: At the time of initial diagnosis and before any treatment, peripheral blood was collected.

This chain connects TRBV7-6 to TRBJ1-2, with D possibly TRBD1 on 6 matching bases. The sequence was collected from a woman aged 45-65 years with Graves' hyperthyroidism that later progressed to Graves' ophthalmopathy. Sequenced input: blood. CDR3 region: CASSPGTPYDGYTF. The CDR3 DNA reads as TGTGCCAGCAGCCCCGGGACACCCTATGATGGCTACACCTTC.